A selection of T cell receptor beta chains follows, all from one sample in a study of T-cell memory formation after mild COVID-19. TCRdb processed the 5' RACE reads anew with MiXCR; each CDR3 protein has one entry. This table holds under 400,000 distinct CDR3 sequences, roughly 21% found once. Source material: PBMCs or a T cell subset sorted from them (not recorded which). Receptor source: an adult woman who had mild COVID-19 (a few samples of this study predate the infection). Cell type and time point are not known. The CDR3 runs from the conserved cysteine through the conserved F or W. D genes are given only for firm matches. A row's size may be missing; if present it is once, few, many or a size class.

V	D	J	size	CDR3	DNA
TRBV24-1	NA	TRBJ1-3	once	CATSDPGRSGNTIYF	TGTGCCACCAGTGACCCGGGACGGTCTGGAAACACCATATATTTT
TRBV5-1	TRBD1	TRBJ1-2	NA	CASSSTGGSTYGYTF	TGCGCCAGCAGCTCGACAGGGGGCTCGACCTATGGCTACACCTTC
TRBV27	NA	TRBJ2-7	NA	CASTPGGVNPYEQYF	TGTGCCAGCACCCCCGGAGGGGTGAACCCCTACGAGCAGTACTTC
TRBV7-9	NA	TRBJ2-3	NA	CASSSDRSESRVTQYF	TGTGCCAGCAGCTCCGACAGGAGCGAAAGTCGAGTTACGCAGTATTTT
TRBV20-1	TRBD2	TRBJ2-3	few	CSAPRGSGGRDTQYF	TGCAGTGCCCCGAGGGGTAGCGGGGGGCGAGATACGCAGTATTTT
TRBV24-1	NA	TRBJ1-2	few	CATSPGGLSGYTF	TGTGCCACCAGTCCGGGGGGGCTGAGTGGCTACACCTTC
TRBV27	TRBD1	TRBJ2-1	NA	CASGTGWENEQFF	TGTGCCAGCGGGACAGGGTGGGAGAATGAGCAGTTCTTC
TRBV27	NA	TRBJ2-7	few	CASSSAGLGYEQYF	TGTGCCAGCAGTTCGGCGGGGTTAGGCTACGAGCAGTACTTC
TRBV5-5	NA	TRBJ1-1	few	CASSFYWAWNTEAFF	TGTGCCAGCAGCTTTTATTGGGCCTGGAACACTGAAGCTTTCTTT
TRBV2	NA	TRBJ2-7	NA	CASSHGPIYEQYF	TGTGCCAGCAGTCACGGACCGATCTACGAGCAGTACTTC
TRBV12-3/TRBV12-4	NA	TRBJ1-1	few	CASSLFGGRNTEASF	TGTGCCAGCAGTTTGTTCGGGGGCAGGAACACTGAAGCTTCCTTT
TRBV7-2	NA	TRBJ1-3	many	CASSLAGLHSGNTIYF	TGTGCCAGCAGCTTAGCGGGGCTTCACTCTGGAAACACCATATATTTT
TRBV6-1	NA	TRBJ2-1	NA	CASLPRLYNEQFF	TGTGCCAGCCTACCGCGATTGTACAATGAGCAGTTCTTC
TRBV24-1	NA	TRBJ1-2	NA	CATSESDPGHGYTF	TGTGCCACCAGTGAGTCAGACCCCGGGCATGGCTACACCTTC
TRBV28	TRBD1	TRBJ2-7	few	CASSRRRGGQGAYEQYF	TGTGCCAGCAGTCGCCGCCGGGGGGGACAGGGGGCATACGAGCAGTACTTC
TRBV7-6	NA	TRBJ1-5	NA	CASSGRDSNQPQHF	TGTGCCAGCAGCGGGCGAGATAGCAATCAGCCCCAGCATTTT
TRBV12-3/TRBV12-4	TRBD2	TRBJ2-5	NA	CASSLTSGGPETQYF	TGTGCCAGCAGTTTAACTAGCGGGGGGCCAGAGACCCAGTACTTC
TRBV5-1	NA	TRBJ2-2	many	CASSFTDSANTGELFF	TGCGCCAGCAGCTTTACGGACAGCGCGAACACCGGGGAGCTGTTTTTT
TRBV6-5	NA	TRBJ1-1	NA	CASRVTNQPWNTEAFF	TGTGCCAGCAGAGTTACGAACCAGCCATGGAACACTGAAGCTTTCTTT
TRBV9	NA	TRBJ2-1	NA	CASTLAGASYNEQFF	TGTGCCAGCACCCTCGCGGGGGCCTCCTACAATGAGCAGTTCTTC
TRBV12-3/TRBV12-4	TRBD1	TRBJ1-5	NA	CASSDRGPGQPQHF	TGTGCCAGCAGCGACAGGGGGCCGGGGCAGCCCCAGCATTTT
TRBV27	TRBD2	TRBJ2-5	NA	CASSPGLAGGPETQYF	TGTGCCAGCAGTCCCGGACTAGCGGGGGGGCCGGAGACCCAGTACTTC
TRBV15	NA	TRBJ1-1	few	CATSFGWGGTEAFF	TGTGCCACCAGCTTCGGTTGGGGAGGAACTGAAGCTTTCTTT
TRBV7-8	NA	TRBJ2-2	few	CASSFRRISRNTGELFF	TGTGCCAGCAGCTTCCGGAGAATCTCAAGAAACACCGGGGAGCTGTTTTTT
TRBV5-1	TRBD1	TRBJ1-1	many	CASSPGTGGTEAFF	TGCGCCAGCAGCCCGGGGACAGGGGGCACTGAAGCTTTCTTT
TRBV7-6	NA	TRBJ2-1	many	CASSSGTDNEQFF	TGTGCCAGCAGCTCTGGGACCGACAATGAGCAGTTCTTC
TRBV10-3	NA	TRBJ2-1	NA	CAISPARGDSYNEQFF	TGTGCCATCAGTCCAGCCAGGGGCGACTCCTACAATGAGCAGTTCTTC
TRBV4-3	NA	TRBJ2-1	NA	CASSQDVSNEQFF	TGCGCCAGCAGCCAAGATGTATCCAATGAGCAGTTCTTC
TRBV7-3	TRBD2	TRBJ2-1	NA	CASSPGLDSNEQFF	TGTGCCAGCAGCCCCGGACTAGATAGCAATGAGCAGTTCTTC
TRBV20-1	TRBD2	TRBJ2-1	NA	CSALRTSGGSFYNEQFF	TGCAGTGCCTTGCGGACTAGCGGGGGCTCTTTCTACAATGAGCAGTTCTTC
TRBV7-9	NA	TRBJ2-7	NA	CASSPEVSYEQYF	TGTGCCAGCAGCCCCGAGGTGTCCTACGAGCAGTACTTC
TRBV2	NA	TRBJ2-3	few	CASSGERGAADTQYF	TGTGCCAGCAGTGGAGAGAGGGGAGCAGCAGATACGCAGTATTTT
TRBV9	NA	TRBJ2-3	NA	CASSVVSSTDTQYF	TGTGCCAGCAGCGTAGTTTCATCGACAGATACGCAGTATTTT
TRBV6-5	NA	TRBJ2-7	few	CASSYSRQTYYEQYF	TGTGCCAGCAGTTACTCAAGACAGACCTACTACGAGCAGTACTTC
TRBV5-1	TRBD2	TRBJ2-3	NA	CASSLAVVAGADTQYF	TGCGCCAGCAGCTTGGCCGTGGTAGCGGGAGCAGATACGCAGTATTTT
TRBV6-1	NA	TRBJ2-1	NA	CASSRTAVGSNQFF	TGTGCCAGCTCTAGGACGGCCGTCGGTTCCAATCAGTTCTTC
TRBV9	NA	TRBJ2-1	NA	CASSVGTLYNEQFF	TGTGCCAGCAGCGTCGGGACTCTCTACAATGAGCAGTTCTTC
TRBV15	NA	TRBJ2-2	few	CATSPRLSGELFF	TGTGCCACCAGCCCACGCCTTAGCGGGGAGCTGTTTTTT
TRBV5-1	TRBD2	TRBJ2-1	few	CASSAGGRGLSYNEQFF	TGCGCCAGCAGCGCGGGGGGGCGGGGGTTATCCTACAATGAGCAGTTCTTC
TRBV20-1	NA	TRBJ2-3	few	CSAREQVKGPGVGTDTQYF	TGCAGTGCTAGAGAGCAAGTCAAGGGACCTGGGGTTGGGACAGATACGCAGTATTTT
TRBV7-3	NA	TRBJ1-3	few	CASSLSGTPGNTIYF	TGTGCCAGCAGCCTATCCGGGACCCCTGGAAACACCATATATTTT